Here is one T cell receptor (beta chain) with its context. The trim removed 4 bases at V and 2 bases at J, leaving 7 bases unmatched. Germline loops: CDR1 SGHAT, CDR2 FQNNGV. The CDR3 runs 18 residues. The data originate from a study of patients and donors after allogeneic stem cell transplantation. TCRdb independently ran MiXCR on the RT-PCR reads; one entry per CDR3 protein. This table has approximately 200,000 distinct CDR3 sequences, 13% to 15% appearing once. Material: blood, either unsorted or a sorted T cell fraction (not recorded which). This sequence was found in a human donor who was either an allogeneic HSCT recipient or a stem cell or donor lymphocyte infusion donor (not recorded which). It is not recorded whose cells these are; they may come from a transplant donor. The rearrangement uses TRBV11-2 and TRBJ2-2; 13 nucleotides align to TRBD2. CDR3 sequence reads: CASSYGLAGVFNTGELFF. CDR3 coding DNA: TGTGCCAGCAGCTACGGACTAGCGGGGGTCTTTAACACCGGGGAGCTGTTTTTT.